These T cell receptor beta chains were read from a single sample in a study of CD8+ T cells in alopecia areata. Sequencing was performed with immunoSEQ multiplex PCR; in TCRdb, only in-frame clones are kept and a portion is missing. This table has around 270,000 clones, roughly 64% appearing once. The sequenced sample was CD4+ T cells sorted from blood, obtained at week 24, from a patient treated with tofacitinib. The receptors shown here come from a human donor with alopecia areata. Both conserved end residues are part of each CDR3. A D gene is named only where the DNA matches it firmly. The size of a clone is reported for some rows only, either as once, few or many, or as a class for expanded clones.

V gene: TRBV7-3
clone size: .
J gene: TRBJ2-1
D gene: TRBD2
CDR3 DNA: TGTGCCAGCAGCCCTCCCGAGCGGGGTATCTCCTACAATGAGCAGTTCTTC
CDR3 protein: CASSPPERGISYNEQFF

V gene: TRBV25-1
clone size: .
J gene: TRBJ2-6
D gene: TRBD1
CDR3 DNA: TGTGCCAGCAGTAAGGTCAGGGGGTCTGGGGCCAACGTCCTGACTTTC
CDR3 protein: CASSKVRGSGANVLTF

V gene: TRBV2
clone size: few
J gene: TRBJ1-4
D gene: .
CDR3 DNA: TGTGCCAGCAGTGAAACAGGAGCCGATGGTGAAAAACTGTTTTTT
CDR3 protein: CASSETGADGEKLFF

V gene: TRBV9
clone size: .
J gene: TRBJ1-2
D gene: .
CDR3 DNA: TGTGCCAGCAGCCCTTACAACTATGGCTACACCTTC
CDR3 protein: CASSPYNYGYTF

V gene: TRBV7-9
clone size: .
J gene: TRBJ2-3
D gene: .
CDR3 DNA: TGTGCCAGCAGCTTCCAAGCGGGCACAGATACGCAGTATTTT
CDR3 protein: CASSFQAGTDTQYF

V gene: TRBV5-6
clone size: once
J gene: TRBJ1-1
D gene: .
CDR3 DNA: TGTGCCAGCAGCTTGGTCAGTCGGGTCACTGAAGCTTTCTTT
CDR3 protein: CASSLVSRVTEAFF

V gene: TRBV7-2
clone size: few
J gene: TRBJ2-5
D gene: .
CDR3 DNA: TGTGCCAGCAGCAAGCGAACGACTTATCAAGAGACCCAGTACTTC
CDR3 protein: CASSKRTTYQETQYF

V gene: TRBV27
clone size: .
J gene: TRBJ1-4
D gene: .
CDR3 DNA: TGTGCCAGCAAGGGAGCCAGTGAAAAACTGTTTTTT
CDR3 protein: CASKGASEKLFF

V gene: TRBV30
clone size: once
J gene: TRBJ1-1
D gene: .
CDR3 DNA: TGTGCCTGGAGTCAACAGAAAGCTTTCTTT
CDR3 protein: CAWSQQKAFF

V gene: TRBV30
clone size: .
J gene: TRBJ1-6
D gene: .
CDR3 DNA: TGTGCCTCAGGACAGTACAATTCACCCCTCCACTTT
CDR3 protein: CASGQYNSPLHF

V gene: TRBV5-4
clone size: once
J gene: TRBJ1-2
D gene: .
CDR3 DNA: TGTGCCAGCAGCTTGTGGGGAGTCGACTATGGCTACACCTTC
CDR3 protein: CASSLWGVDYGYTF

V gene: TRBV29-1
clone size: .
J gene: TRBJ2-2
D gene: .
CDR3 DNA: TGCAGCGTTGACTTCCGGAACACCGGGGAGCTGTTTTTT
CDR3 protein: CSVDFRNTGELFF

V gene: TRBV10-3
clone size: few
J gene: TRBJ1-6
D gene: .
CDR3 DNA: TGTGCCATCAGTGAGTCGAAGGAGGCCCTTATCCACTTT
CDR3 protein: CAISESKEALIHF

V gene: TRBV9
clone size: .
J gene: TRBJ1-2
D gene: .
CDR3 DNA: TGTGCCAGCAGCGTAGCGGAAGGCAACTATGGCTACACCTTC
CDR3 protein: CASSVAEGNYGYTF

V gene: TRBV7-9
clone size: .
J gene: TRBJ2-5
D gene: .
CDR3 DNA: TGTGCCAGCAGCTTAGGAGGGCCAGAGACCCAGTACTTC
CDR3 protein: CASSLGGPETQYF

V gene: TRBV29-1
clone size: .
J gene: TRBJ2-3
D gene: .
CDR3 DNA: TGCAGCGCCCTGTGGGGGGGCGTCGCAGATACGCAGTATTTT
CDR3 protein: CSALWGGVADTQYF

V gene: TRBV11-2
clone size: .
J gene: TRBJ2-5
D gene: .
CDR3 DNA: TGTGCCAGCAGCTTAGATGCCTGGGAGACCCAGTACTTC
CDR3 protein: CASSLDAWETQYF

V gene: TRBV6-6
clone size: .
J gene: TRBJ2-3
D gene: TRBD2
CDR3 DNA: TGTGCCAGCAGCCAGACTAGCGGGGGGGCGAAAGATACGCAGTATTTT
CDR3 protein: CASSQTSGGAKDTQYF

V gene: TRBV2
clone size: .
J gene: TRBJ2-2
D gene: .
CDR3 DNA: TGTGCCAGCAGTGAAATGGTAGCGGTCACCGGGGAGCTGTTTTTT
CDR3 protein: CASSEMVAVTGELFF

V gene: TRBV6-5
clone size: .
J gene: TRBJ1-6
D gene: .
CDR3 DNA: TGTGCCAGCAGTTATTCGTTCCTCGGGGGTTCACCCCTCCACTTT
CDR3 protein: CASSYSFLGGSPLHF

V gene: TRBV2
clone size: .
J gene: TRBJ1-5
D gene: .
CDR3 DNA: TGTGCCAGCAGTGAACATATTTTGGGCAATCAGCCCCAGCATTTT
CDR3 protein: CASSEHILGNQPQHF

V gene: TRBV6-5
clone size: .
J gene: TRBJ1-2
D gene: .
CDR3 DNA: TGTGCCAGCACCTCCGAGGGTACTGGCTACACCTTC
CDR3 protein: CASTSEGTGYTF

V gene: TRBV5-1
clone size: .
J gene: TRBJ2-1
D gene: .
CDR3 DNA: TGCGCCAGCAGCGAGGACTACAATGAGCAGTTCTTC
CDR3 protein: CASSEDYNEQFF

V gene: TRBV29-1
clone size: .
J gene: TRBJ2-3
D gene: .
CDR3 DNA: TGCAGCGACATACGGCAGGGGACCACAGATACGCAGTATTTT
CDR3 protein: CSDIRQGTTDTQYF

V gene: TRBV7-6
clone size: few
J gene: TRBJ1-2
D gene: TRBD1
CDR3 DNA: TGTGCCAGCAGCGCTTCAACAGGGGACTATGGCTACACCTTC
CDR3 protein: CASSASTGDYGYTF

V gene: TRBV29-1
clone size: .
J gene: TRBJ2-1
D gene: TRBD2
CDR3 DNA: TGCAGCGTTGAAATCCAGCGGGGGGGAGATGAGCAGTTCTTC
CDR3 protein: CSVEIQRGGDEQFF

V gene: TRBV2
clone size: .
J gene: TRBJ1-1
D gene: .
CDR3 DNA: TGTGCCACCCAACCCGGGGCAGGGAACACTGAAGCTTTCTTT
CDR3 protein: CATQPGAGNTEAFF

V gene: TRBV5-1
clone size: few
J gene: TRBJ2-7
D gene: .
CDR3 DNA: TGCGCCAGCAGCTTTATGACAGGTCCTTACGAGCAGTACTTC
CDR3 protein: CASSFMTGPYEQYF

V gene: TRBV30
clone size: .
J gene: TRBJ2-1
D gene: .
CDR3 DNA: TGTGCCTGGAGTAGGGGGGCCCACAATGAGCAGTTCTTC
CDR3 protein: CAWSRGAHNEQFF

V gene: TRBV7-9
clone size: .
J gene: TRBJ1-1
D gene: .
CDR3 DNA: TGTGCCAGCAGCACCTCAGGGAACACTGAAGCTTTCTTT
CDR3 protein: CASSTSGNTEAFF

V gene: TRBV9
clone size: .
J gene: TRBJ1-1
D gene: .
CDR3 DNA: TGTGCCAGCAGGGGCGCAGGAGGGAACACTGAAGCTTTCTTT
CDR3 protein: CASRGAGGNTEAFF

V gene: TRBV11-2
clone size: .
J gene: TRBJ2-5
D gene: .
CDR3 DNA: TGTGCCAGCAGCCCCGGACAGATCCAAGAGACCCAGTACTTC
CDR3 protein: CASSPGQIQETQYF

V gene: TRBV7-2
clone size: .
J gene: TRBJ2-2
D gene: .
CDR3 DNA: TGTGCCAGCAGGAGCCCTGGCAGACCCACCGGGGAGCTGTTTTTT
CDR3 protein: CASRSPGRPTGELFF

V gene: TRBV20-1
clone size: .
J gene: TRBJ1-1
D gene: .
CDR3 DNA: TGCAGTGCTAGAAGAGAGGAGCTAGCTTTCTTT
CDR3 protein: CSARREELAFF

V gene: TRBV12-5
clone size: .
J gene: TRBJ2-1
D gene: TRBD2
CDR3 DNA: TGTGCTAGTGGTTTGGGAGTGGGGACTAGCAAGTCGGATGAGCAGTTCTTC
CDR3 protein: CASGLGVGTSKSDEQFF

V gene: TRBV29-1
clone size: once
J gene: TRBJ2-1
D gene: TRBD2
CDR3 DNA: TGCAGCGTTGCACCTAGCGGGGGGGGTGAGCAGTTCTTC
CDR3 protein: CSVAPSGGGEQFF

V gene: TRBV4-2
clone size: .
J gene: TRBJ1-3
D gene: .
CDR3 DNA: TGTGCCAGCAGCCTAAGGACCGGCTCTGGAAACACCATATATTTT
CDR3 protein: CASSLRTGSGNTIYF

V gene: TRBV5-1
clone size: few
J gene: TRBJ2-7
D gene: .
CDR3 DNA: TGCGCCAGCAGTCCAACGGCAGGAGAAACCTACGAGCAGTACTTC
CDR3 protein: CASSPTAGETYEQYF

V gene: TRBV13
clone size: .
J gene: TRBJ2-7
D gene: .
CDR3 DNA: TGTGCCAGCAGCTTACGAGGGATTGGGCAGTACTTC
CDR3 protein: CASSLRGIGQYF

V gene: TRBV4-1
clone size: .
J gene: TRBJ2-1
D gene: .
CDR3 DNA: TGCGCCAGCAGCCAACCGGGGAATGAGCAGTTCTTC
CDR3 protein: CASSQPGNEQFF

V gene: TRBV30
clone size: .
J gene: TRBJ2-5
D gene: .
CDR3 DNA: TGTGCCTGGAGTGCGGGGGGCCAAAAGACCCAGTACTTC
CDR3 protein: CAWSAGGQKTQYF

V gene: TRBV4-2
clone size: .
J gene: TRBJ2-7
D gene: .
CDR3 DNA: TGTGCCAGCAGCCAAGAAAGTACCTTCGACGAGCAGTACTTC
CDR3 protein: CASSQESTFDEQYF

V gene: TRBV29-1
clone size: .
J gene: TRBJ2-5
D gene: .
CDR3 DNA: TGCAGCGTTGACAGTACGGAGACCCAGTACTTC
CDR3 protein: CSVDSTETQYF

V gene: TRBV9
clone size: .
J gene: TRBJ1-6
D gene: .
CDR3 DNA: TGTGCCAGCAGCGTAGAAGGTTTCCGGAATTCACCCCTCCACTTT
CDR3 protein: CASSVEGFRNSPLHF

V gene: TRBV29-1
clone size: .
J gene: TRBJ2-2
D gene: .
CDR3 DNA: TGCAGCGTTAATCGGGGGGCGGTTACCGGGGAGCTGTTTTTT
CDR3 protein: CSVNRGAVTGELFF

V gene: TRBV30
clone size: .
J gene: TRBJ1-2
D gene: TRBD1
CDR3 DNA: TGTGCCTGGAGTGATTACGACAGGGGGCCGGCTATCCATGGCTACACCTTC
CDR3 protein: CAWSDYDRGPAIHGYTF

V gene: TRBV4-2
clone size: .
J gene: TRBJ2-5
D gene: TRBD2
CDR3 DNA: TGTGCCAGCAGCCAAGGGCTAGCGGACGAGACCCAGTACTTC
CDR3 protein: CASSQGLADETQYF

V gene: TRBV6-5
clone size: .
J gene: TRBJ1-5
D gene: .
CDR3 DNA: TGTGCCAGCAGCTCCGGGGACTATAGCAATCAGCCCCAGCATTTT
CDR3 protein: CASSSGDYSNQPQHF

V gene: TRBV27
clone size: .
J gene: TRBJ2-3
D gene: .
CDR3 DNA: TGTGCCAGCAGTTTAGGGGCCCCCACAGATACGCAGTATTTT
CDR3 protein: CASSLGAPTDTQYF

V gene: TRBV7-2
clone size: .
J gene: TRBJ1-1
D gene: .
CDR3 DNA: TGTGCCAGCAGCTTAGAAACTGAAGCTTTCTTT
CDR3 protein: CASSLETEAFF

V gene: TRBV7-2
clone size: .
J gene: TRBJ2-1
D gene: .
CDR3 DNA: TGTGCCAGCAGCTTAAGTCTAGCTGACAATGAGCAGTTCTTC
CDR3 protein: CASSLSLADNEQFF

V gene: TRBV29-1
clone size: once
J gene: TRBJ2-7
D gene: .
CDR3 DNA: TGCAGCGTTGAAGATTACTTATTCAACGAGCAGTACTTC
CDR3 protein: CSVEDYLFNEQYF

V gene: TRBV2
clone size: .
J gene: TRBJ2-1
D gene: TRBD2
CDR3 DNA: TGTGCCAGCAGTCGACTTCTAGCGGGGGCGGGTGAGCAGTTCTTC
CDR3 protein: CASSRLLAGAGEQFF

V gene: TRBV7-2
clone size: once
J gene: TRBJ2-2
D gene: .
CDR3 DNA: TGTGCCAGCAGCCCCACGGCCGGCGGGGAGCTGTTTTTT
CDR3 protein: CASSPTAGGELFF

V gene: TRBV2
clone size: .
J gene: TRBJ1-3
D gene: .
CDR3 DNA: TGTGCCAGCAGTGTTTACGGACCCAACTCTGGAAACACCATATATTTT
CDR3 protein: CASSVYGPNSGNTIYF

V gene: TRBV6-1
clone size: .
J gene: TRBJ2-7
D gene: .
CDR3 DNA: TGTGCCAGCAGGGAGAACTACGAGCAGTACTTC
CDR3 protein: CASRENYEQYF

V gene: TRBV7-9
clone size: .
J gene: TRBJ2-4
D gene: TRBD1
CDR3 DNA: TGTGCCAGCAGCTTAGCCCGGACAGGGGTAGCCAAAAACATTCAGTACTTC
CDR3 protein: CASSLARTGVAKNIQYF

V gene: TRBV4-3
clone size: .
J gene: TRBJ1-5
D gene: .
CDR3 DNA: TGCGCCAGCAGCCAAGGACGCCGACAGCCCCAGCATTTT
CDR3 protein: CASSQGRRQPQHF

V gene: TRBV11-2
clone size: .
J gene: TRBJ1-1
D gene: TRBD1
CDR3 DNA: TGTGCCAGCAGTTGGACAGGGGGCTCCGAAAGGGACACTGAAGCTTTCTTT
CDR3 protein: CASSWTGGSERDTEAFF

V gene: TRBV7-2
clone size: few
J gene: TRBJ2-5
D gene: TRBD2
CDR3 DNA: TGTGCCAGCAGCTTAGTGGGCGGGGGGCGACGCAACCAAGAGACCCAGTACTTC
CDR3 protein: CASSLVGGGRRNQETQYF